Below, 3 T cell receptor beta chains from the same sample are listed, as sequenced in a study of T-cell memory formation after mild COVID-19 (dated by TCRdb to the early 2020s). The method behind the library was 5' RACE. Sequencer: Illumina NovaSeq 6000. TCRdb itself trimmed the public reads at Q25 with fastp, ran MiXCR and retained productive beta chains. Every CDR3 protein is listed once, alongside the most common genes and DNA of its rows. Recorded for this sample are just over 150,000 distinct CDR3 sequences; less than 40% of them occurred a single time. About 12% of the sample is held by the ten biggest clonotypes. Sequencing was performed on PBMCs or a T cell subset sorted from them (not recorded which). The receptors stem from an adult woman who had mild COVID-19 (a few samples of this study predate the infection). The sample titles of this study are shuffled in the database, so cell type and time point are left out; the donor was told from shared clones.

This chain uses TRBV5-1 with TRBJ2-5; D is possibly TRBD2 (7 bases). CDR1 and CDR2 (germline): SGHRS, YFSETQ. The CDR3 length is 14 residues. Trimming removed 4 bases at V and 2 bases at J, with 12 bases between. The CDR3 loop reads CASSPGGPQETQYF. CDR3 DNA: TGCGCCAGCAGCCCGGGGGGCCCGCAAGAGACCCAGTACTTC.

There are a few counts of this clonotype. The DNA of the CDR3 is TGTGCCAGCAGTTACATGGGACCCCCCGGGACTAGCGGTCTTGAAGTCTACAATGAGCAGTTCTTC. This sequence encodes CASSYMGPPGTSGLEVYNEQFF. The chain uses TRBV6-8 and TRBJ2-1, with 11 positions matching TRBD2. Germline V lookup: CDR1 MNHGY, CDR2 SAAAGT. The J segment lost 3 bases and the V segment lost 2 bases, leaving 21 bases of the junction unmatched. The CDR3 spans 22 residues.

This clonotype was detected ten times or more. J is TRBJ2-1 and V is TRBV15; 13 bases line up with TRBD2. This CDR3 has 15 amino acids. After removal of 5 bases from V and 8 bases from J, the junction contained 6 bases not matched to a gene. CDR1 and CDR2 (germline): LNHNV, YYDKDF (reference sequence). In DNA, the CDR3 is TGTGCCACCAGCCACGGGACTAGCGGGATGGATGAGCAGTTCTTC. This encodes CATSHGTSGMDEQFF.